This T cell receptor (beta chain) was recovered during a study of blood T cell repertoires in COVID-19. Across the whole study: Spain, Italy and the United States supplied samples that represented acute and convalescent COVID-19.

In the study's own analysis: For nucleated cells, counts were estimated from reference gene primer amplification. Only in-frame clones appear in the TCRdb table, and some are missing; sequencing was by immunoSEQ multiplex PCR. Clone size and V and J calls were adopted from that table, with D and trimming inferred from the DNA. This sample has some 530,000 clones; 88% occur once, and the top ten carry roughly 8.5%. Participants had their cohort set by participant-reported clinical history. Two negative PCRs, clearance, or symptom resolution had been documented for recovered Cohort 3 donors. Germline lookup yields CDR1 KGHSH and CDR2 LQKENI. V was pared by 4 bases and J by 6 bases, with 8 bases of the junction left unmatched. The CDR3 sequence is 15 residues long.

The V call is TRBV18, the J call TRBJ2-3; 9 bases are shared with TRBD2. Source material: PBMCs or T cells enriched from blood (not recorded which). The source is a woman aged 55-70 years who had recovered from COVID-19. For the CDR3, the DNA is TGTGCCAGCTCACTCCCGGGGACTAGCTTCGATACGCAGTATTTT. Protein sequence: CASSLPGTSFDTQYF.